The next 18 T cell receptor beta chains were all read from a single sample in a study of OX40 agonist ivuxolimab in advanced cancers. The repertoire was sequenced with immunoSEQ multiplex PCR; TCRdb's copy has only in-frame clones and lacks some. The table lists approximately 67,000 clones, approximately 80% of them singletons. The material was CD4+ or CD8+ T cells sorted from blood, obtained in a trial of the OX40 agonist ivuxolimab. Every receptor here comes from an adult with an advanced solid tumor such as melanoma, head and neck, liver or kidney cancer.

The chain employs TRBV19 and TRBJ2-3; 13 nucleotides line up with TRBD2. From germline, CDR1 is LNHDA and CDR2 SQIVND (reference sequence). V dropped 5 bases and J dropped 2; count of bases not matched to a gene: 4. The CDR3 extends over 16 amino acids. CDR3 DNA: TGTGCCAGTAGTCTCGGACTAGCGGGAGTCACAGATACGCAGTATTTT. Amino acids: CASSLGLAGVTDTQYF.

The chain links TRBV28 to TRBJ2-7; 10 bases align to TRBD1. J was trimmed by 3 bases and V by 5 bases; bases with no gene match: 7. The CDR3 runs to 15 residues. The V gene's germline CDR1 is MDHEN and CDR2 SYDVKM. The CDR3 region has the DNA TGTGCCAGCAGTCCTCCGGGACAGGGGCTCTACGAGCAGTACTTC. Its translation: CASSPPGQGLYEQYF.

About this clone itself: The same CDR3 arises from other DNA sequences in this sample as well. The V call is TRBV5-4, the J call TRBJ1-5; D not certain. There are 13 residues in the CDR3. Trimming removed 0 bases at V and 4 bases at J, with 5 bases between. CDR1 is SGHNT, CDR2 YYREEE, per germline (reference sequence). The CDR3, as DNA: TGTGCCAGCAGCTTGGGAAGGAATCAGCCCCAGCATTTT. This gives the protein CASSLGRNQPQHF.

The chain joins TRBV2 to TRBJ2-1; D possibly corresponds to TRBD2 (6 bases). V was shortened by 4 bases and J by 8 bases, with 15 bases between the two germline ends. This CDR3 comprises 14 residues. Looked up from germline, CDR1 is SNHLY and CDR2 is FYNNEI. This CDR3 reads CASSASGPGDEQFF. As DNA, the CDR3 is TGTGCCAGCAGTGCCTCGGGTCCGGGGGATGAGCAGTTCTTC. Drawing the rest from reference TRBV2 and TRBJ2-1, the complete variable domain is EPEVTQTPSHQVTQMGQEVILRCVPISNHLYFYWYRQILGQKVEFLVSFYNNEISEKSEIFDDQFSVERPDGSNFTLKIRSTKLEDSAMYFCASSASGPGDEQFFGPGTRLTVL.

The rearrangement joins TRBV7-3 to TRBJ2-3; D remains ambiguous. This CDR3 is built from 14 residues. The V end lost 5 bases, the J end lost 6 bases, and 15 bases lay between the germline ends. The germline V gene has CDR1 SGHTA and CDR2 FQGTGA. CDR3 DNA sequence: TGTGCCAGCAGCATAGGCAGTCATCAGGATACGCAGTATTTT. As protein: CASSIGSHQDTQYF. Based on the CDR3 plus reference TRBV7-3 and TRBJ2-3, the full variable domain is GAGVSQTPSNKVTEKGKYVELRCDPISGHTALYWYRQSLGQGPEFLIYFQGTGAADDSGLPNDRFFAVRPEGSVSTLKIQRTERGDSAVYLCASSIGSHQDTQYFGPGTRLTVL.

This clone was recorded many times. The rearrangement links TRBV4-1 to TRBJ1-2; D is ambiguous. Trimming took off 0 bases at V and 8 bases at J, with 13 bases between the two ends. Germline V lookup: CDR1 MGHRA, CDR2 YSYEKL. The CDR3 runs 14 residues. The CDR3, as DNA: TGCGCCAGCAGCCAAGATAAGTTCACGGGGGGCTACACCTTC. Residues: CASSQDKFTGGYTF.

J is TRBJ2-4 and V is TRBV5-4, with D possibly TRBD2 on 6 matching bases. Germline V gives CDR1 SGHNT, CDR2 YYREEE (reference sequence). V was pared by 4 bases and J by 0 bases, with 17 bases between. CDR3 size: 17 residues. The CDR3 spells CASSQLGTLLAKNIQYF. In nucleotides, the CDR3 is TGTGCCAGCAGCCAACTGGGGACTCTTTTAGCCAAAAACATTCAGTACTTC.

The CDR3 DNA follows: TGTGCCACCAGCAGAGGGGGAGAGGGACAGGGTTCCCCAGCTTTCTTT. Protein sequence: CATSRGGEGQGSPAFF. V usage is TRBV15 and J usage is TRBJ1-1, with TRBD1 matching 9 bases. This CDR3 comprises 16 residues. Germline assignment: CDR1 LNHNV and CDR2 YYDKDF (reference sequence). The J segment lost 10 bases and the V segment lost 1 base, leaving 13 bases of the junction unmatched. Looking up the rest from reference TRBV15 and TRBJ1-1 gives the full variable domain: DAMVIQNPRYQVTQFGKPVTLSCSQTLNHNVMYWYQQKSSQAPKLLFHYYDKDFNNEADTPDNFQSRRPNTSFCFLDIRSPGLGDTAMYLCATSRGGEGQGSPAFFGQGTRLTVV.

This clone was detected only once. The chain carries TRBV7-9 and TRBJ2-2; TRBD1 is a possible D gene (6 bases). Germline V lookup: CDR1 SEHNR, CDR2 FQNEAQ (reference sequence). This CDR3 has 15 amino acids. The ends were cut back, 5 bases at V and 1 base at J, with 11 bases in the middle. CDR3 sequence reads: CASSPMTGNTGELFF. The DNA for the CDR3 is TGTGCCAGCAGCCCAATGACAGGGAACACCGGGGAGCTGTTTTTT.

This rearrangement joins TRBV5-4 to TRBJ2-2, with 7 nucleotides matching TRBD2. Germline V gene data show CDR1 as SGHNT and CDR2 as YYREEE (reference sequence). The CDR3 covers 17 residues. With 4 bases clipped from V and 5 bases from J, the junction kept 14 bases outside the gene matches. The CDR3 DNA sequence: TGTGCCAGCAGCAGGGAGGCCCGCGGGAGAGGGACCGGGGAGCTGTTTTTT. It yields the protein CASSREARGRGTGELFF.

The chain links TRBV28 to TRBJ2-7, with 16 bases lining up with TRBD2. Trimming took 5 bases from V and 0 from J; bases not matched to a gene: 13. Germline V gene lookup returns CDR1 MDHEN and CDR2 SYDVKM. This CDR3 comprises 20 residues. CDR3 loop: CASSPIPGLAGGPGSYEQYF. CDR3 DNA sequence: TGTGCCAGCAGTCCAATCCCGGGACTAGCGGGAGGGCCGGGCTCCTACGAGCAGTACTTC. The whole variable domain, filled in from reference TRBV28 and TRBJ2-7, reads DVKVTQSSRYLVKRTGEKVFLECVQDMDHENMFWYRQDPGLGLRLIYFSYDVKMKEKGDIPEGYSVSREKKERFSLILESASTNQTSMYLCASSPIPGLAGGPGSYEQYFGPGTRLTVT.

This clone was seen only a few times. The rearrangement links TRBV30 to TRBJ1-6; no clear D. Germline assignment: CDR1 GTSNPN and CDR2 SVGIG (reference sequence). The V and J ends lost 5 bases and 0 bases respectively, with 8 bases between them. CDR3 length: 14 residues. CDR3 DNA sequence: TGTGCCTGGGGAAGTCGCTCCTATAATTCACCCCTCCACTTT. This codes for CAWGSRSYNSPLHF.

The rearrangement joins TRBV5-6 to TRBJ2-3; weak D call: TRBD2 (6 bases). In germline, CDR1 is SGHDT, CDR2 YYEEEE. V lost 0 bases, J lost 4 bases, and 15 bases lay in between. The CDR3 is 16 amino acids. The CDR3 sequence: CASSLVPRGIADTQYF. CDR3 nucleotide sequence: TGTGCCAGCAGCTTGGTTCCGCGGGGAATCGCAGATACGCAGTATTTT.

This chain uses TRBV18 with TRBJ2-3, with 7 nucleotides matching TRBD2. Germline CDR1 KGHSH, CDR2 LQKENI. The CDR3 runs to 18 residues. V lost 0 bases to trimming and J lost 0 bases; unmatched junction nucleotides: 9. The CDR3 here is CASSPPVSGGPSTDTQYF. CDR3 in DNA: TGTGCCAGCTCACCACCGGTTTCGGGGGGACCAAGCACAGATACGCAGTATTTT.

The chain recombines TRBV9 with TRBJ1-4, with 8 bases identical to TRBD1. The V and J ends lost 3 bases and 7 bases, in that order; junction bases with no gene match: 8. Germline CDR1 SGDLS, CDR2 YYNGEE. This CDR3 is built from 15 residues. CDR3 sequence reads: CASSEEDRGTEKLFF. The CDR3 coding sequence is TGTGCCAGCAGCGAGGAAGACAGGGGCACTGAAAAACTGTTTTTT.

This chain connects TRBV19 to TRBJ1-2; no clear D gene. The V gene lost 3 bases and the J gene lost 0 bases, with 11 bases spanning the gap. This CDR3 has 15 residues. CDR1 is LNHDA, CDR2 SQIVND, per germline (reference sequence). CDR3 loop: CASSINPPSNYGYTF. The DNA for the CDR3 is TGTGCCAGTAGTATTAATCCCCCGTCTAACTATGGCTACACCTTC.

DNA for the CDR3: TGCGCCAGCAAGGGGGATACTGAAGCTTTCTTT. It specifies CASKGDTEAFF. This chain connects TRBV5-1 to TRBJ1-1; D may be TRBD1 (6 bases). This CDR3 comprises 11 residues. V was trimmed by 6 bases and J by 5 bases, leaving 8 bases between them. Germline V CDR1 and CDR2: SGHRS, YFSETQ.

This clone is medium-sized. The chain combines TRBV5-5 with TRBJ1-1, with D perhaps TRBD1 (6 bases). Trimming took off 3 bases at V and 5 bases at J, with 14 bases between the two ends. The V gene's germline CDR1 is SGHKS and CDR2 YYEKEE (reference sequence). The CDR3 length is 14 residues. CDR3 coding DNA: TGTGCCAGCAGCTCTGGACAGTTCGGGACTGAAGCTTTCTTT. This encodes CASSSGQFGTEAFF.